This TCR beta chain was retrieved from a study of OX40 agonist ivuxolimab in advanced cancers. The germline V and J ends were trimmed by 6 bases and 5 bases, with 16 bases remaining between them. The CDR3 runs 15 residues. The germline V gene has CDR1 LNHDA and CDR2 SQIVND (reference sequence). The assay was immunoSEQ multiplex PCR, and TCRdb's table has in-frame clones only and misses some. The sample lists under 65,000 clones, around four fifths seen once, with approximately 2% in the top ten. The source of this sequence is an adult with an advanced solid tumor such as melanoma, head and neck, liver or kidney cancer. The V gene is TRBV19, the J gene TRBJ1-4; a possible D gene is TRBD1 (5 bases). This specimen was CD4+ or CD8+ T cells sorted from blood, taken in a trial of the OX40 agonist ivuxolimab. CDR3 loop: CASSGGRQTNEKLFF. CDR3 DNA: TGTGCCAGTAGCGGGGGGAGACAGACGAATGAAAAACTGTTTTTT.